This T cell receptor (beta chain) was captured in a study of T cells in Graves' hyperthyroidism and ophthalmopathy. On the basis of clinical symptoms, serum thyroxine and TRAb, thyroid ultrasound and orbital computed tomography, diagnoses were made. In regard to this clonotype: Its antigen remains unidentified.

General study findings and limits: In the analysis, a 13 V-J model separated ophthalmopathy from stable hyperthyroidism. Prediction of ophthalmopathy progression came a median approximately 6 months pre-onset. Blood also contained most expanded thyroid clonotypes above 0.001.

RNA transcripts yielded amplified TCR beta CDR3 regions. When the TCR CDR3 underwent first-round RT-PCR, the HTBI primer set was used. TCRdb re-analysed the multiplex PCR reads in MiXCR, keeping a single row per CDR3 protein. Of more than 550,000 distinct CDR3 sequences in the sample, 45% were seen once. Trimming removed 6 bases from V and 8 bases from J, with 17 bases in between. Germline V gene sequence: CDR1 ENHRY, CDR2 SYGVKD. The CDR3 has 15 amino acids. The sequencing input was peripheral blood or thyroid tissue (not recorded which). The chain couples TRBV10-3 to TRBJ1-6; tentative D call: TRBD1 (5 bases). This TCR was sampled from an adult man with Graves' disease, either hyperthyroidism or ophthalmopathy (not recorded which). The CDR3 nucleotides are TGTGCCATCAGGCTTGAGGCTCAGGGTCATTCACCCCTCCACTTT. Amino acid sequence: CAIRLEAQGHSPLHF.